Listed below are T cell receptor beta chains from one sample, sequenced in a study of blood T cells in healthy people across ages. TCRdb re-analysed the 5' RACE reads in MiXCR, keeping a single row per CDR3 protein. The sample has about 1.1 million distinct CDR3 sequences, roughly two fifths seen once. Sequenced input: blood. The source of these receptors is a man between 18 and 29 years old in good health. CDR3s include the opening cysteine and the closing phenylalanine or tryptophan. The D gene is left open where the match is weak. Size values are once, few and many counts, or a class for expanded clones, and some rows have none.

v_call	cdr3_length	clone_size	j_call	d_call	cdr3_aa	cdr3_nt
TRBV30	13	.	TRBJ1-1	.	CAWSKTLNTEAFF	TGTGCCTGGAGCAAGACCCTGAACACTGAAGCTTTCTTT
TRBV12-3/TRBV12-4	15	.	TRBJ2-5	TRBD2	CATRLSGGFYNEQYF	TGTGCCACCAGACTAAGCGGGGGGTTCTACAATGAGCAGTACTTC
TRBV2	10	.	TRBJ2-1	.	CASGADEQFF	TGTGCCAGCGGGGCCGATGAGCAGTTCTTC
TRBV20-1	14	.	TRBJ1-1	.	CSASNGGMNTEAFF	TGCAGTGCTAGTAATGGTGGAATGAACACTGAAGCTTTCTTT
TRBV12-3/TRBV12-4	13	.	TRBJ2-5	.	CASSLSSLGEQYF	TGTGCCAGCAGTTTATCCAGCCTGGGTGAGCAGTACTTC
TRBV4-2	17	.	TRBJ1-5	.	CASSQEMLTAFNQPQHF	TGTGCCAGCAGCCAAGAGATGCTGACGGCCTTTAATCAGCCCCAGCATTTT
TRBV9	14	few	TRBJ2-7	.	CASSATGTHYEQYF	TGTGCCAGCAGCGCCACAGGGACCCACTACGAGCAGTACTTC
TRBV2	13	.	TRBJ1-1	.	CASMVGDLTEAFF	TGTGCCAGCATGGTAGGGGATCTGACTGAAGCTTTCTTT
TRBV29-1	13	few	TRBJ2-3	.	CSVEEGPRDTQYF	TGCAGCGTTGAAGAAGGACCTCGAGATACGCAGTATTTT
TRBV3-1	15	many	TRBJ2-3	TRBD1	CASSYRDRSTDTQYF	TGTGCCAGCAGTTACCGGGACAGGAGCACAGATACGCAGTATTTT
TRBV7-2	12	.	TRBJ2-3	.	CASKIGTDTQYF	TGTGCCAGCAAAATAGGCACAGATACGCAGTATTTT
TRBV7-3	17	once	TRBJ2-3	TRBD2	CASSLLLAGGDADTQYF	TGTGCCAGCAGCTTACTCCTAGCGGGGGGGGATGCAGATACGCAGTATTTT
TRBV5-1	16	.	TRBJ2-1	TRBD2	CASSRSSGGPYNEQFF	TGCGCCAGCAGCAGATCTAGCGGGGGACCTTACAATGAGCAGTTCTTC
TRBV5-1	16	many	TRBJ2-1	TRBD1	CASSNGTGPSYNEQFF	TGCGCCAGCAGCAACGGGACAGGTCCGTCCTACAATGAGCAGTTCTTC
TRBV12-3/TRBV12-4	15	many	TRBJ2-3	.	CASTPSGVRTDTQYF	TGTGCCAGCACCCCTTCAGGGGTCCGGACAGATACGCAGTATTTT
TRBV7-2	14	.	TRBJ2-2	.	CASSHLDSTGELFF	TGTGCCAGCAGCCACCTAGACAGCACCGGGGAGCTGTTTTTT
TRBV29-1	13	many	TRBJ2-3	.	CSVAGRSTDTQYF	TGCAGCGTTGCGGGGCGTAGCACAGATACGCAGTATTTT
TRBV7-2	14	.	TRBJ1-5	.	CASSSPDRDQPQHF	TGTGCCAGCAGCTCCCCAGACCGGGATCAGCCCCAGCATTTT
TRBV29-1	12	many	TRBJ2-7	.	CSVEDSSYEQYF	TGCAGCGTTGAGGACAGCTCCTACGAGCAGTACTTC
TRBV5-6	16	.	TRBJ2-3	.	CASSFGHLMGTDTQYF	TGTGCCAGCAGCTTTGGACACCTAATGGGCACAGATACGCAGTATTTT
TRBV12-3/TRBV12-4	14	once	TRBJ1-2	.	CASSLGDKDYGYTF	TGTGCCAGCAGTTTAGGGGACAAAGACTATGGCTACACCTTC
TRBV20-1	15	.	TRBJ1-5	TRBD1	CSANRGLYSNQPQHF	TGCAGTGCGAACAGGGGGCTCTATAGCAATCAGCCCCAGCATTTT
TRBV20-1	15	.	TRBJ2-5	TRBD2	CSAREGGGAEETQYF	TGCAGTGCTAGAGAGGGCGGGGGGGCCGAAGAGACCCAGTACTTC
TRBV5-1	14	few	TRBJ1-1	.	CASRTAPMNTEAFF	TGCGCCAGCAGGACAGCTCCCATGAACACTGAAGCTTTCTTT
TRBV27	13	.	TRBJ1-2	.	CVSSFGGSYGYTF	TGTGTCAGCAGTTTCGGGGGAAGCTATGGCTACACCTTC
TRBV27	15	.	TRBJ1-1	.	CASSKPAEGGTEAFF	TGTGCCAGCAGCAAACCGGCCGAGGGGGGCACTGAAGCTTTCTTT
TRBV7-8	16	few	TRBJ1-5	TRBD1	CASSLGTGGSNQPQHF	TGTGCCAGCAGCTTAGGGACAGGGGGTAGCAATCAGCCCCAGCATTTT
TRBV9	15	few	TRBJ2-7	.	CASSSEDYGSYEQYF	TGTGCCAGCAGCTCAGAGGACTATGGGTCCTACGAGCAGTACTTC
TRBV12-5	12	.	TRBJ1-1	.	CASGLEGTEAFF	TGTGCTAGTGGTTTGGAGGGGACTGAAGCTTTCTTT
TRBV10-3	14	once	TRBJ2-2	.	CAIRAYGSTGELFF	TGTGCCATCCGGGCTTATGGGAGCACCGGGGAGCTGTTTTTT
TRBV2	13	few	TRBJ1-1	.	CASYGGLNTEAFF	TGTGCCAGCTACGGGGGGCTGAACACTGAAGCTTTCTTT
TRBV14	14	few	TRBJ1-1	.	CASSQRYGDTEAFF	TGTGCCAGCAGCCAAAGGTACGGGGACACTGAAGCTTTCTTT
TRBV4-2	16	few	TRBJ2-3	.	CASSQAPEGPTDTQYF	TGTGCCAGCAGCCAAGCCCCTGAGGGGCCCACAGATACGCAGTATTTT
TRBV11-2	22	few	TRBJ2-1	TRBD2	CASSLYVFGTSGGAFQYNEQFF	TGTGCCAGCAGCTTATACGTTTTCGGGACTAGCGGGGGGGCATTTCAGTACAATGAGCAGTTCTTC
TRBV6-1	13	.	TRBJ1-4	.	CASSPGTARQLFF	TGTGCCAGCAGTCCAGGGACGGCCAGGCAACTGTTTTTT
TRBV10-3	13	.	TRBJ1-2	TRBD1	CATSQGDSYGYTF	TGTGCCACCTCTCAGGGGGACAGCTATGGCTACACCTTC
TRBV5-6	12	.	TRBJ1-1	.	CASSFTSTEAFF	TGTGCCAGCAGCTTCACGTCCACTGAAGCTTTCTTT
TRBV9	15	.	TRBJ1-1	.	CASSPEGRGSTEAFF	TGTGCCAGCAGCCCCGAGGGTCGGGGGAGCACTGAAGCTTTCTTT
TRBV7-9	19	once	TRBJ2-3	TRBD2	CASSSGLAGGPDSTDTQYF	TGTGCCAGCAGCTCGGGACTAGCGGGGGGTCCTGATAGCACAGATACGCAGTATTTT
TRBV10-3	15	.	TRBJ1-1	.	CAISERTASNTEAFF	TGTGCCATCAGTGAGAGGACGGCCTCGAACACTGAAGCTTTCTTT
TRBV7-9	14	few	TRBJ2-4	.	CASSWDGQKNIQYF	TGTGCCAGCAGCTGGGACGGCCAGAAAAACATTCAGTACTTC
TRBV6-1	19	few	TRBJ2-1	TRBD2	CASSPGTSGGPNSYNEQFF	TGTGCCAGCAGCCCTGGGACTAGCGGGGGACCCAACTCCTACAATGAGCAGTTCTTC
TRBV12-3/TRBV12-4	15	few	TRBJ2-7	.	CASSLRSGFSYEQYF	TGTGCCAGCAGTTTACGCTCCGGGTTTTCGTACGAGCAGTACTTC
TRBV30	14	.	TRBJ2-2	.	CACTLKPNTGELFF	TGTGCCTGCACCCTAAAACCGAACACCGGGGAGCTGTTTTTT
TRBV6-6	16	.	TRBJ2-7	TRBD2	CASSSRSGTIYNEQYF	TGTGCCAGCAGTTCGAGATCCGGGACTATCTACAATGAGCAGTACTTC
TRBV7-2	14	few	TRBJ2-1	TRBD2	CASAGGQYYNEQFF	TGTGCCAGCGCGGGGGGGCAGTATTACAATGAGCAGTTCTTC
TRBV6-5	12	many	TRBJ1-1	.	CASSLSSTEAFF	TGTGCCAGCAGCCTGTCCTCCACTGAAGCTTTCTTT
TRBV9	16	few	TRBJ2-4	.	CASSNHRGLAKNIQYF	TGTGCCAGCAGCAACCACAGGGGACTAGCCAAAAACATTCAGTACTTC
TRBV6-6	13	few	TRBJ1-2	.	CASSYVRVGGYTF	TGTGCCAGCAGTTACGTCAGGGTGGGTGGCTACACCTTC
TRBV12-3/TRBV12-4	15	few	TRBJ2-1	.	CASSWGSSSYNEQFF	TGTGCCAGCAGCTGGGGCTCGAGCTCCTACAATGAGCAGTTCTTC
TRBV24-1	13	.	TRBJ1-5	.	CATSDWQGRNQHF	TGTGCCACCAGTGATTGGCAGGGCAGGAACCAGCATTTT
TRBV7-3	13	.	TRBJ1-2	.	CASSLTGVRGYTF	TGTGCCAGCAGCTTAACAGGGGTCCGTGGCTACACCTTC
TRBV5-8	12	.	TRBJ1-1	TRBD1	CASSIKQGKAFF	TGTGCCAGCAGCATAAAACAGGGGAAAGCTTTCTTT
TRBV12-3/TRBV12-4	14	few	TRBJ1-1	TRBD1	CASRTGQVNTEAFF	TGTGCCAGCAGGACGGGACAGGTCAACACTGAAGCTTTCTTT
TRBV6-6	13	few	TRBJ2-3	.	CASSYDIRDTQYF	TGTGCCAGCAGTTACGACATCCGGGATACGCAGTATTTT
TRBV9	17	.	TRBJ2-1	.	CASSVRPTRSSYNEQFF	TGTGCCAGCAGCGTCAGACCTACCCGGAGCTCCTACAATGAGCAGTTCTTC
TRBV25-1	15	.	TRBJ1-1	.	CASSEYGRLNTEAFF	TGTGCCAGCAGTGAATATGGCCGGTTGAACACTGAAGCTTTCTTT